This TCR beta chain was retrieved from a study of PD-1 blockade in classical Hodgkin lymphoma. From germline, CDR1 is MDHEN and CDR2 SYDVKM. Trimming pared 1 base from V and 5 bases from J, leaving 6 bases between. This CDR3 is 13 amino acids long. Measured with immunoSEQ multiplex PCR; TCRdb has only the in-frame clones, and not every one. The data show roughly 64,000 clones, around nine tenths seen once. Time point: cycle 4 day 1 (C4D1), after more than five weeks of nivolumab. Exposure to brentuximab vedotin varied, and each patient had relapsed following autologous stem cell transplantation. The V and J genes are TRBV28 and TRBJ1-3; D ambiguous. This sequence originates from a human donor with classical Hodgkin lymphoma. Sequences were derived from peripheral blood mononuclear cells (PBMCs), sampled before the fourth cycle of nivolumab. The CDR3 DNA follows: TGTGCCAGCAGTTTATTCCCTCGAAACACCATATATTTT. Amino acids: CASSLFPRNTIYF.